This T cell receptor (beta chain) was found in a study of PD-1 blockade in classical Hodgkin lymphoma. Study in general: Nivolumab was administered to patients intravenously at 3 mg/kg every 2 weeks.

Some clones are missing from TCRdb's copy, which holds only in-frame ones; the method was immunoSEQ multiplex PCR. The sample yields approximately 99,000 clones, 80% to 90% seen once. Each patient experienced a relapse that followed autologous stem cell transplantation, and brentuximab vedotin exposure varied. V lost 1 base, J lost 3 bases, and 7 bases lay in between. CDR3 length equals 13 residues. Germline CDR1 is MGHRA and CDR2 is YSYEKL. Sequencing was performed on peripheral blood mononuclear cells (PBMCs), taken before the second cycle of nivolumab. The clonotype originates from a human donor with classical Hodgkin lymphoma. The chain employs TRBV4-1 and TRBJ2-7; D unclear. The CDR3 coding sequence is TGCGCCAGCAGCCAAGGACACAACTACGAGCAGTACTTC. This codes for CASSQGHNYEQYF.